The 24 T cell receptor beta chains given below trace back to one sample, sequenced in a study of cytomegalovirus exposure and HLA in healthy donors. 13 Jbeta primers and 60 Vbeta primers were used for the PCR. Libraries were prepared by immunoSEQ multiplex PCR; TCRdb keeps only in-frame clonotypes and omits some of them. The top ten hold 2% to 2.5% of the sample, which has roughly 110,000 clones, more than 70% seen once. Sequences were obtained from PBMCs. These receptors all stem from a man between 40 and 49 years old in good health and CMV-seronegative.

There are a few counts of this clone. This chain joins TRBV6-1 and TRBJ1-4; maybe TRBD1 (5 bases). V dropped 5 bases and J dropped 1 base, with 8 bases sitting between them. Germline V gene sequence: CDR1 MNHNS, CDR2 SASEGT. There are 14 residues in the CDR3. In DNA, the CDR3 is TGTGCCAGCAGTTTGACAGTAACTAATGAAAAACTGTTTTTT. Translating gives CASSLTVTNEKLFF.

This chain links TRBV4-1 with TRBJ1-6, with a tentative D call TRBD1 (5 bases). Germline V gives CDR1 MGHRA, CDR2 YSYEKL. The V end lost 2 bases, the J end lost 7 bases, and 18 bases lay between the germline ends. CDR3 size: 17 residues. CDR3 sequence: CASSQSSQGVTNSPLHF. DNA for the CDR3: TGCGCCAGCAGCCAATCCTCTCAAGGGGTCACGAATTCACCCCTCCACTTT.

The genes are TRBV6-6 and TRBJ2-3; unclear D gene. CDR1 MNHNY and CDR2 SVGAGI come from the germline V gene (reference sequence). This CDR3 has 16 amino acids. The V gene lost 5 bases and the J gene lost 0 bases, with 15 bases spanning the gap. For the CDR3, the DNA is TGTGCCAGCAGTCCCCCATCGGGTCCTAGCACAGATACGCAGTATTTT. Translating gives CASSPPSGPSTDTQYF.

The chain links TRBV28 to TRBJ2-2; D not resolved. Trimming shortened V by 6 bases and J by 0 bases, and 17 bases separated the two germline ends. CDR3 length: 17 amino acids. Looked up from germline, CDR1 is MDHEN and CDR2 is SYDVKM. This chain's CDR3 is CASSPALGSSNTGELFF. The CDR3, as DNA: TGTGCCAGCAGCCCCGCCCTAGGTAGCTCGAACACCGGGGAGCTGTTTTTT. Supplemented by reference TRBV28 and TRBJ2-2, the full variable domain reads DVKVTQSSRYLVKRTGEKVFLECVQDMDHENMFWYRQDPGLGLRLIYFSYDVKMKEKGDIPEGYSVSREKKERFSLILESASTNQTSMYLCASSPALGSSNTGELFFGEGSRLTVL.

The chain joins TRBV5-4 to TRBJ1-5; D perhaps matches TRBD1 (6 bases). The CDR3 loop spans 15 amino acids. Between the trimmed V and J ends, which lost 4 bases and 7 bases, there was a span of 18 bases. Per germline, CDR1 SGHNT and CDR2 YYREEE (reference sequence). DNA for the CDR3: TGTGCCAGCAGCCTCGGAGGGGGGGCTGAACAGCCCCAGCATTTT. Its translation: CASSLGGGAEQPQHF.

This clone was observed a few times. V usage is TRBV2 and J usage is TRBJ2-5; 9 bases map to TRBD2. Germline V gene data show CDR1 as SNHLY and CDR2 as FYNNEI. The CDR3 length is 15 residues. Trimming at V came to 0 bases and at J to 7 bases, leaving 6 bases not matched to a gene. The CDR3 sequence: CASSEARGGSMTQYF. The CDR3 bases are TGTGCCAGCAGTGAAGCGCGGGGGGGGAGTATGACCCAGTACTTC.

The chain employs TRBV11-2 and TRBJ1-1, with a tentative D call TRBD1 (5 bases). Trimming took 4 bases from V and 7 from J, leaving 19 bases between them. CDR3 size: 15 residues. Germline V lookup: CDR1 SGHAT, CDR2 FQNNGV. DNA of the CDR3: TGTGCCAGCAGCTCCGGAAGGGGTCGGGGGGGTGAAGCTTTCTTT. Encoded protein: CASSSGRGRGGEAFF.

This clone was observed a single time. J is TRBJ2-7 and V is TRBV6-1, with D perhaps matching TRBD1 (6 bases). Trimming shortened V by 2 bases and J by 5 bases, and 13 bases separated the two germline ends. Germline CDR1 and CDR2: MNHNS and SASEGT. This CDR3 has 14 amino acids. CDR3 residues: CASSEIGRGNEQYF. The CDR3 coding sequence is TGTGCCAGCAGTGAAATCGGCAGGGGAAACGAGCAGTACTTC.

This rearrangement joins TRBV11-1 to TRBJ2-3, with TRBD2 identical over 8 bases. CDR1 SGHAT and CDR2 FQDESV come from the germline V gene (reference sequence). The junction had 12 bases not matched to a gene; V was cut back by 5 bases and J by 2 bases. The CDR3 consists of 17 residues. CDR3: CASSPGLAGGFTDTQYF. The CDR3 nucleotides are TGTGCCAGCAGCCCCGGCCTCGCGGGGGGCTTCACAGATACGCAGTATTTT.

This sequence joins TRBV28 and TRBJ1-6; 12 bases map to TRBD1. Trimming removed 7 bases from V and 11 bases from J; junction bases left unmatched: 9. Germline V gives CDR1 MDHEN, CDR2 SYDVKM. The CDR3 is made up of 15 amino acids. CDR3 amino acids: CASTPGTGGNPPLHF. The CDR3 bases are TGTGCCAGCACACCCGGGACAGGGGGCAACCCACCCCTCCACTTT. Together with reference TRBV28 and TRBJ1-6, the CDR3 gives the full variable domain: DVKVTQSSRYLVKRTGEKVFLECVQDMDHENMFWYRQDPGLGLRLIYFSYDVKMKEKGDIPEGYSVSREKKERFSLILESASTNQTSMYLCASTPGTGGNPPLHFGNGTRLTVT.

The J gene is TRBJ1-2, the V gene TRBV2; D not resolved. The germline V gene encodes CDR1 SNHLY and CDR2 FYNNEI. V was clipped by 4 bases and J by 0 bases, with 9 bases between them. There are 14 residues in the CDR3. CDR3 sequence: CASSAAVANYGYTF. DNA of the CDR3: TGTGCCAGCAGTGCGGCGGTAGCTAACTATGGCTACACCTTC.

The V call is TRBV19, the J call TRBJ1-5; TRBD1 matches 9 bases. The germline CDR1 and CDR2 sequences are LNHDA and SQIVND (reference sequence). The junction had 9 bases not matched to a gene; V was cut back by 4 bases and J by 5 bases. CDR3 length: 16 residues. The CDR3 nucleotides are TGTGCCAGTAGTAATATACCGGGACAGGGTTATCAGCCCCAGCATTTT. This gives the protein CASSNIPGQGYQPQHF.

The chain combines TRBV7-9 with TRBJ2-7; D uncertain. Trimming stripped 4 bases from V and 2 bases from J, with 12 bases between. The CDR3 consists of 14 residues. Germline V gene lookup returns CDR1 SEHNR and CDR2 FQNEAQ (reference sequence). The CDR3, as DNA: TGTGCCAGCAGCTCCCAAGTACTTCCCTACGAGCAGTACTTC. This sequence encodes CASSSQVLPYEQYF.

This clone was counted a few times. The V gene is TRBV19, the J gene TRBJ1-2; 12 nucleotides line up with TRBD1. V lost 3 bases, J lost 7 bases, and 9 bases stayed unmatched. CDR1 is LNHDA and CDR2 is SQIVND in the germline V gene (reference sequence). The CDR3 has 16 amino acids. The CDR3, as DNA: TGTGCCAGTAGTATTACTGGGGACAGGGGGCGAGCTGGCTACACCTTC. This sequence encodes CASSITGDRGRAGYTF.

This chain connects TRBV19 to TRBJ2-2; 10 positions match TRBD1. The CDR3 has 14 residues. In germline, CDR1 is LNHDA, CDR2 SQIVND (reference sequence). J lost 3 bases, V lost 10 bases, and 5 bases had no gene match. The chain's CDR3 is CATDGTGDTGELFF. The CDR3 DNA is TGTGCCACAGACGGGACAGGGGACACCGGGGAGCTGTTTTTT.

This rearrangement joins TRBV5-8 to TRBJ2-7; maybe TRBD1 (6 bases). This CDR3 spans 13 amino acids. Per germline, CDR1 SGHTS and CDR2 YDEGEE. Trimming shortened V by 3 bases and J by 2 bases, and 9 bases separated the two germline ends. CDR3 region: CASSSDRAYEQYF. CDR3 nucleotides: TGTGCCAGCAGCTCGGACAGAGCCTACGAGCAGTACTTC. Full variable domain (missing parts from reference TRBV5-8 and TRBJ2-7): EAGVTQSPTHLIKTRGQQATLRCSPISGHTSVYWYQQALGLGLQFLLWYDEGEERNRGNFPPRFSGRQFPNYSSELNVNALELEDSALYLCASSSDRAYEQYFGPGTRLTVT.

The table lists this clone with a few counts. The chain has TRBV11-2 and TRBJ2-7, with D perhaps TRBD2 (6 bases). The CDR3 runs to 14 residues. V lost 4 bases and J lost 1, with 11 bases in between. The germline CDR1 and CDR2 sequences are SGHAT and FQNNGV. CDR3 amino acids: CASSYSGGSYEQYF. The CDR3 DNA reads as TGTGCCAGCAGCTATAGCGGCGGGTCCTACGAGCAGTACTTC.

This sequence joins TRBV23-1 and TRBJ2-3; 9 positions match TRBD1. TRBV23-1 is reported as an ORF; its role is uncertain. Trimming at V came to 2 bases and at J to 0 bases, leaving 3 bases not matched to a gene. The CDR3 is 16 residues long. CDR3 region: CASSQRTGVSTDTQYF. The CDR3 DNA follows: TGCGCCAGCAGTCAACGGACAGGGGTTAGCACAGATACGCAGTATTTT.

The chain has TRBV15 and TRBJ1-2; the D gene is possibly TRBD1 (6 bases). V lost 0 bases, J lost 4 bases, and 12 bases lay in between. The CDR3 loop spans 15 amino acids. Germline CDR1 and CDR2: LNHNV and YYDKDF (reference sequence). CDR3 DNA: TGTGCCACCAGCAGAGAGTCCCAGGGGACCTATGGCTACACCTTC. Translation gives CATSRESQGTYGYTF.

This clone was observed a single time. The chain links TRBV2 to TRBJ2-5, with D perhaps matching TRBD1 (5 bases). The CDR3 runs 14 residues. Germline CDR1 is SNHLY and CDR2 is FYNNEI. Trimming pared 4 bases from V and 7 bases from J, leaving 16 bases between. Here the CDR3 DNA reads TGTGCCAGCAGTGCCCGGCCATCCCAGGGGACCCAGTACTTC. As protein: CASSARPSQGTQYF.

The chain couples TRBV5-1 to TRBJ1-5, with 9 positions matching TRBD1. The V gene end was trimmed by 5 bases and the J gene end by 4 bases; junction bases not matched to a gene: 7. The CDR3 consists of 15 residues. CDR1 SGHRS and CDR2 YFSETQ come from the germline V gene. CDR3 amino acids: CASRGGTGRNQPQHF. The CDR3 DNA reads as TGCGCCAGCAGGGGGGGGACAGGGCGTAATCAGCCCCAGCATTTT. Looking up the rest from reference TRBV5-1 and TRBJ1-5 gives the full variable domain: KAGVTQTPRYLIKTRGQQVTLSCSPISGHRSVSWYQQTPGQGLQFLFEYFSETQRNKGNFPGRFSGRQFSNSRSEMNVSTLELGDSALYLCASRGGTGRNQPQHFGDGTRLSIL.

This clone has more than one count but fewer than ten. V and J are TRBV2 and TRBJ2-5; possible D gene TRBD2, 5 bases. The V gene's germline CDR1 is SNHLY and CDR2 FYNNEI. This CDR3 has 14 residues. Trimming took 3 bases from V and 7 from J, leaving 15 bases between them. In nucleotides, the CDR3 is TGTGCCAGCAGTGAGGGGATTGGTCGGGGGACCCAGTACTTC. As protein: CASSEGIGRGTQYF. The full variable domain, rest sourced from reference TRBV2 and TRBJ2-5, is EPEVTQTPSHQVTQMGQEVILRCVPISNHLYFYWYRQILGQKVEFLVSFYNNEISEKSEIFDDQFSVERPDGSNFTLKIRSTKLEDSAMYFCASSEGIGRGTQYFGPGTRLLVL.

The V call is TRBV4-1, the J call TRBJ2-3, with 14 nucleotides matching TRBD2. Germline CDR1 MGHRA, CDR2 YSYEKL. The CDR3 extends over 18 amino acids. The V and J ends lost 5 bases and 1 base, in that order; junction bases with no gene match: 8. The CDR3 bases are TGCGCCAGCAGCAGACTAGCGGGGGGGGCGATGGGCACAGATACGCAGTATTTT. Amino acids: CASSRLAGGAMGTDTQYF.

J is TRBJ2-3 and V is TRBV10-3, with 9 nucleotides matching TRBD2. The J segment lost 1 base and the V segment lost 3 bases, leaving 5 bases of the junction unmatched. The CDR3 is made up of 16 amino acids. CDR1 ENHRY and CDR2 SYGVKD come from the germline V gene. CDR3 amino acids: CAISEAASGGTDTQYF. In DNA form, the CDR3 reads TGTGCCATCAGTGAAGCCGCTAGCGGGGGCACAGATACGCAGTATTTT.